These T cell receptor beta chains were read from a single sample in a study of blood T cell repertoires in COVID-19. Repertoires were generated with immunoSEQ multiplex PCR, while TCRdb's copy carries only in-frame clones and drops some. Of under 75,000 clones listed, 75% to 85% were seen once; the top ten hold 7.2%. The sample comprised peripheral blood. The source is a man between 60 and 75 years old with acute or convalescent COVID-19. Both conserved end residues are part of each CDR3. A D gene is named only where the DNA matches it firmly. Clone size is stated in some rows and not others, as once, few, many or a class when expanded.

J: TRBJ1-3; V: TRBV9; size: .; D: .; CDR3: CASSVGDNLSGNTIYF; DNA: TGTGCCAGCAGCGTAGGTGACAACCTCTCTGGAAACACCATATATTTT
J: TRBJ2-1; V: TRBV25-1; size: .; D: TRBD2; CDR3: CASSELGGSHNEQFF; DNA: TGTGCCAGCAGTGAATTGGGGGGGTCCCACAATGAGCAGTTCTTC
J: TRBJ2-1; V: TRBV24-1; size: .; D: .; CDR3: CATSDPKPGDRGYNEQFF; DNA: TGTGCCACCAGTGACCCAAAACCAGGGGATAGGGGATACAATGAGCAGTTCTTC
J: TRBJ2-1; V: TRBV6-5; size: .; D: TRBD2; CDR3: CASRKLAAREFF; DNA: TGTGCCAGCAGAAAACTAGCGGCCAGGGAGTTCTTC
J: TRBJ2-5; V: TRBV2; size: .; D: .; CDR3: CASSEYRARGETQYF; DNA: TGTGCCAGCAGTGAATATCGGGCTAGGGGAGAGACCCAGTACTTC
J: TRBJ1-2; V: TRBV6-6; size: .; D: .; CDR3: CASSYGWNYGYTF; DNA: TGTGCCAGCAGTTACGGCTGGAACTATGGCTACACCTTC
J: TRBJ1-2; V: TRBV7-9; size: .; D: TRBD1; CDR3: CASSLAGTGLNYGYTF; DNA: TGTGCCAGCAGCTTAGCCGGGACAGGGCTTAACTATGGCTACACCTTC
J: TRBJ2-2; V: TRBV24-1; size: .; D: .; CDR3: CATSDRGTGELFF; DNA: TGTGCCACCAGTGATAGGGGAACCGGGGAGCTGTTTTTT
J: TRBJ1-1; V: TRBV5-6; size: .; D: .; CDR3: CASSSVDWDLGREAFF; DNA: TGTGCCAGCAGCTCGGTAGATTGGGACCTCGGGAGAGAAGCTTTCTTT
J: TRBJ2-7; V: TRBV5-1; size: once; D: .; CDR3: CASSLEGQGGTYEQYF; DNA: TGCGCCAGCAGCTTGGAAGGACAGGGAGGGACCTACGAGCAGTACTTC
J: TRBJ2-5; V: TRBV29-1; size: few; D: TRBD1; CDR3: CSVAPGTGRAQETQYF; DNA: TGCAGCGTTGCTCCCGGGACAGGGCGCGCACAAGAGACCCAGTACTTC
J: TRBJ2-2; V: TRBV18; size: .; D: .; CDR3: CASRKDNPNTGELFF; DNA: TGTGCCAGCCGAAAGGACAATCCGAACACCGGGGAGCTGTTTTTT
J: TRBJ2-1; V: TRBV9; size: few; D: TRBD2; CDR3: CASSVGPSGGTNEQFF; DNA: TGTGCCAGCAGCGTAGGGCCTAGCGGGGGGACGAATGAGCAGTTCTTC
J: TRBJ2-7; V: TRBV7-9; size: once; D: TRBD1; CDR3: CASSLGQGDFYEQYF; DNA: TGTGCCAGCAGCTTAGGACAGGGGGATTTCTACGAGCAGTACTTC
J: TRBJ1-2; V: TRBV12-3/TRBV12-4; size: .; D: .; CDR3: CASSFGGFYGYTF; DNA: TGTGCCAGCAGTTTTGGCGGATTCTATGGCTACACCTTC
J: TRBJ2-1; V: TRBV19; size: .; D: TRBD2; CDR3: CASSPRTSGNNEQFF; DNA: TGTGCCAGTAGTCCCCGGACTAGCGGGAACAATGAGCAGTTCTTC
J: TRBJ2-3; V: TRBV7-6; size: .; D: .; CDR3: CASSSAYDTQSTDTQYF; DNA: TGTGCCAGCAGCTCAGCATACGACACCCAGAGCACAGATACGCAGTATTTT
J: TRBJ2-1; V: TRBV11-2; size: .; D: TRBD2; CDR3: CASSLAGTSFEQFF; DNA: TGTGCCAGCAGCTTAGCAGGGACTAGTTTTGAGCAGTTCTTC
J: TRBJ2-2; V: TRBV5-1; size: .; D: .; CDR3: CASSSGVAANTGELFF; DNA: TGCGCCAGCAGCTCGGGGGTAGCCGCGAACACCGGGGAGCTGTTTTTT
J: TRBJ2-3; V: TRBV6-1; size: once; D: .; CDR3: CASSEEWGLTDTQYF; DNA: TGTGCCAGCAGTGAAGAGTGGGGGCTCACAGATACGCAGTATTTT
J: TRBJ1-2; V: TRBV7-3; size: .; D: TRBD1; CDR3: CASSPTGGAGYGYTF; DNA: TGTGCCAGCAGCCCCACAGGGGGCGCGGGGTATGGCTACACCTTC
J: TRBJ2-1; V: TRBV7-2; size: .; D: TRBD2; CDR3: CASSLGSGGGHLYNEQFF; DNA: TGTGCCAGCAGCTTAGGTTCTGGGGGGGGTCATCTCTACAATGAGCAGTTCTTC
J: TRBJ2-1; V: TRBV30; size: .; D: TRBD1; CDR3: CACNRAGGTFF; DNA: TGTGCCTGCAACCGGGCAGGGGGTACGTTCTTC
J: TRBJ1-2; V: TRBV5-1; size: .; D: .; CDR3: CASSLDGAPTYGYTF; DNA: TGCGCCAGCAGCTTGGATGGAGCGCCCACCTATGGCTACACCTTC
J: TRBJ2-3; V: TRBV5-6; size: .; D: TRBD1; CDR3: CASTPTPTGVKDTQYF; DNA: TGTGCCAGCACCCCCACCCCGACAGGGGTAAAAGATACGCAGTATTTT
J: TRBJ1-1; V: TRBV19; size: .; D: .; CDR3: CAINHLGEGYRPTTNTEAFF; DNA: TGTGCCATTAACCATCTCGGGGAGGGATATCGTCCGACGACGAACACTGAAGCTTTCTTT
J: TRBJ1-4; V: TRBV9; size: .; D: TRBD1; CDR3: CASSPTGTVSEKLFF; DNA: TGTGCCAGCAGCCCAACCGGGACAGTCAGCGAAAAACTGTTTTTT
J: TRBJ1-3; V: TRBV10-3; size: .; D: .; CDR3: CAIRRQELGGNTIYF; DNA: TGTGCCATCAGGAGACAGGAGCTAGGCGGAAACACCATATATTTT